These 22 T cell receptor beta chains were sequenced from one sample in a study of T-cell reconstitution after alpha-beta-depleted transplantation in children. Molecular barcoding with unique molecular identifiers was used for the TCRbeta library. TCRdb fed the PCR reads into MiXCR, producing one record per CDR3 protein. The sample carries some 340,000 distinct CDR3 sequences, around 10% recorded once. Sequenced material: PBMCs from the stem cell graft donor, taken from the stem cell graft. These receptor sequences come from a human donor who donated a stem cell graft to a child with acute lymphoblastic leukemia.

This rearrangement joins TRBV7-2 to TRBJ2-1; 9 bases are shared with TRBD1. Germline V gene data show CDR1 as SGHTA and CDR2 as FQGNSA. The CDR3 is 16 amino acids. The V and J ends lost 5 bases and 5 bases, in that order; junction bases with no gene match: 10. The CDR3 nucleotides read TGTGCCAGCAGCCCCGGCCGGGACAGGGTTAACAATGAGCAGTTCTTC. Translated: CASSPGRDRVNNEQFF. Filled out from reference TRBV7-2 and TRBJ2-1, the complete variable domain reads GAGVSQSPSNKVTEKGKDVELRCDPISGHTALYWYRQSLGQGLEFLIYFQGNSAPDKSGLPSDRFSAERTGGSVSTLTIQRTQQEDSAVYLCASSPGRDRVNNEQFFGPGTRLTVL.

This clonotype was detected a few times. The chain employs TRBV7-2 and TRBJ2-1; D possibly corresponds to TRBD2 (5 bases). Germline V lookup: CDR1 SGHTA, CDR2 FQGNSA. The CDR3 has 14 residues. Trimming cost V 5 bases and J 6 bases, with 14 bases left between them. CDR3 region: CASSSDYLGNEQFF. As DNA, the CDR3 is TGTGCCAGCAGCAGCGACTACCTGGGCAATGAGCAGTTCTTC.

The V gene is TRBV4-3, the J gene TRBJ1-6; possibly TRBD1 for D (5 bases). The length of the CDR3 is 17 residues. Germline V lookup: CDR1 LGHNA, CDR2 YSLEER. V was shortened by 2 bases and J by 6 bases, with 17 bases between the two germline ends. Here the CDR3 reads CASSQKSRWQGNSPLHF. CDR3 coding DNA: TGCGCCAGCAGCCAAAAAAGCAGGTGGCAGGGTAATTCACCCCTCCACTTT.

The table lists this clonotype with a few counts. The chain is built from TRBV7-2 and TRBJ2-7, with 10 bases that match TRBD2. CDR3 length: 17 amino acids. Germline-derived CDR1 and CDR2 are SGHTA and FQGNSA. J lost 2 bases, V lost 3 bases, and 10 bases had no gene match. The CDR3 sequence is CASSFTAGGTLTYEQYF. The CDR3 DNA reads as TGTGCCAGCAGCTTTACAGCGGGAGGGACCCTTACCTACGAGCAGTACTTC.

This clonotype was seen a handful of times. The CDR3, as DNA: TGCGCCAGCAGCTTGGGATCGGCGGTCACCGGGGAGCTGTTTTTT. This encodes CASSLGSAVTGELFF. The genes are TRBV5-1 and TRBJ2-2; D call uncertain. Germline V CDR1 and CDR2: SGHRS, YFSETQ. The CDR3 has 15 amino acids. V lost 0 bases and J lost 4, with 10 bases in between.

The chain uses TRBV7-2 and TRBJ1-3, with D uncertain. The germline V gene has CDR1 SGHTA and CDR2 FQGNSA. V lost 0 bases and J 0 bases, leaving 12 bases between the germline ends. The CDR3 loop spans 17 amino acids. The DNA for the CDR3 is TGTGCCAGCAGCTTAGCGCGGCAGACCTACTCTGGAAACACCATATATTTT. Amino acids: CASSLARQTYSGNTIYF.

This clonotype occurred many times. The gene calls are TRBV20-1 and TRBJ2-3, with 9 bases matching TRBD2. Germline values: CDR1 DFQATT, CDR2 SNEGSKA (reference sequence). The CDR3 covers 14 residues. With V trimmed by 6 bases and J by 10 bases, 14 bases remained unmatched. CDR3 DNA: TGCAGTGCCAAAAACGTAGCGGGAGCCGTATCGCAGTATTTT. As protein: CSAKNVAGAVSQYF.

This clonotype has a handful of counts. This chain uses TRBV20-1 with TRBJ2-1, with a tentative D call TRBD2 (5 bases). Germline values: CDR1 DFQATT, CDR2 SNEGSKA (reference sequence). CDR3 length equals 12 residues. V lost 6 bases to trimming and J lost 4 bases, with 10 bases between them. The DNA of the CDR3 is TGCAGTGCCCTAGCCCGATACAATGAGCAGTTCTTC. This sequence encodes CSALARYNEQFF.

This clonotype was seen more than once but under ten times. The CDR3 DNA is TGTGCCAGCAGCCCGGACAGTCTTCAGCCCCAGCATTTT. Translating gives CASSPDSLQPQHF. This chain connects TRBV12-3 or TRBV12-4 to TRBJ1-5, with D maybe TRBD1 (6 bases). Trimming removed 6 bases at V and 6 bases at J, with 12 bases between. CDR3 length: 13 residues.

This clonotype is a singleton in its sample. The chain uses TRBV7-9 and TRBJ2-1; D ambiguous. This CDR3 contains 12 residues. V lost 3 bases and J 5 bases, leaving 5 bases between the germline ends. The germline V gene encodes CDR1 SEHNR and CDR2 FQNEAQ (reference sequence). CDR3 sequence (DNA): TGTGCCAGCAGCTTTGGGAACAATGAGCAGTTCTTC. This translates into CASSFGNNEQFF.

This clonotype was observed a few times. The rearrangement joins TRBV7-2 to TRBJ1-2, with D maybe TRBD1 (5 bases). Germline-derived CDR1 and CDR2 are SGHTA and FQGNSA. Trimming removed 5 bases from V and 1 base from J, with 17 bases in between. The CDR3 totals 16 residues. CDR3 region: CASSTRRGGGNYGYTF. In DNA form, the CDR3 reads TGTGCCAGCAGCACCCGTAGGGGCGGGGGTAACTATGGCTACACCTTC.

This clonotype has a handful of counts. The rearrangement joins TRBV12-3 or TRBV12-4 to TRBJ2-2; 7 nucleotides agree with TRBD1. This CDR3 has 15 residues. V was pared by 8 bases and J by 6 bases, with 12 bases of the junction left unmatched. The CDR3 DNA sequence: TGTGCCAGCCTACAGGGGTTAAGGGGCGCCGGGGAGCTGTTTTTT. This encodes CASLQGLRGAGELFF.

This chain connects TRBV29-1 to TRBJ2-1; 11 bases are a match to TRBD1. This CDR3 has 13 amino acids. The germline V gene encodes CDR1 SQVTM and CDR2 ANQGSEA. V gave up 7 bases and J gave up 8 bases; unmatched junction bases: 7. The CDR3 DNA follows: TGCAGCGGGGGGACAGGGGGTTTGGATGAGCAGTTCTTC. Amino acids: CSGGTGGLDEQFF.

A few counts support this clonotype. This rearrangement joins TRBV7-9 to TRBJ1-4; D gene uncertain. The CDR3 extends over 14 amino acids. CDR1 SEHNR and CDR2 FQNEAQ come from the germline V gene (reference sequence). V lost 5 bases and J 8 bases, leaving 15 bases between the germline ends. The CDR3 loop reads CASSPVSRLEKLFF. CDR3 sequence (DNA): TGTGCCAGCAGCCCAGTTAGCCGGCTCGAAAAACTGTTTTTT.

This clonotype has at least ten counts. The junction does not match germline at one end; this may be a read error. The chain couples TRBV4-3 to TRBJ2-7; D gene unclear. The germline gives CDR1 LGHNA, CDR2 YSLEER. CDR3 size: 12 residues. The CDR3 is CASSQGGYEQYF. CDR3 DNA: TGTGCCAGCAGCCAAGGTGGGTACGAGCAGTACTTC.

This clonotype has more than one count but fewer than ten. The J gene is TRBJ2-7, the V gene TRBV5-1; TRBD2 agrees at 11 bases. Trimming at V came to 2 bases and at J to 3 bases, leaving 4 bases not matched to a gene. The CDR3 has 15 residues. Germline CDR1 and CDR2: SGHRS and YFSETQ. DNA for the CDR3: TGCGCCAGCAGCTTAACTAGCGGGAGAGTCTACGAGCAGTACTTC. As protein: CASSLTSGRVYEQYF. Complete variable domain (other parts from reference TRBV5-1 and TRBJ2-7): KAGVTQTPRYLIKTRGQQVTLSCSPISGHRSVSWYQQTPGQGLQFLFEYFSETQRNKGNFPGRFSGRQFSNSRSEMNVSTLELGDSALYLCASSLTSGRVYEQYFGPGTRLTVT.

The V call is TRBV12-3 or TRBV12-4, the J call TRBJ2-1; D gene uncertain. V was cut by 2 bases and J by 3 bases, with 8 bases left in between. The CDR3 sequence is 14 residues long. The CDR3 sequence is CASSLSRIYNEQFF. CDR3 nucleotides: TGTGCCAGCAGTTTAAGTCGGATCTACAATGAGCAGTTCTTC.

This chain uses TRBV6-1 with TRBJ2-7; TRBD2 aligns across 12 bases. Losses at the gene ends were 4 bases for V and 3 bases for J; bases not matched to a gene: 4. CDR1 and CDR2 (germline): MNHNS, SASEGT. The CDR3 is 15 amino acids. CDR3 nucleotides: TGTGCCAGCAGTGCGACTAGCGGGAGATACTACGAGCAGTACTTC. The encoded protein is CASSATSGRYYEQYF.

This clonotype was counted a few times. V and J are TRBV28 and TRBJ2-7, with D uncertain. V shed 3 bases and J shed 5 bases, with 20 bases lying between them. CDR1 MDHEN and CDR2 SYDVKM come from the germline V gene. This CDR3 comprises 16 residues. The DNA for the CDR3 is TGTGCCAGCAGTTTGATCCGCGCTAAGAGGACCCACGAGCAGTACTTC. Translation gives CASSLIRAKRTHEQYF.

The chain carries TRBV19 and TRBJ2-7; tentative D call: TRBD1 (5 bases). This CDR3 has 13 residues. The ends were cut back, 5 bases at V and 3 bases at J, with 11 bases in the middle. Per germline, CDR1 LNHDA and CDR2 SQIVND (reference sequence). The CDR3 nucleotides read TGTGCCAGTAGTCTCCGACAGAGCTACGAGCAGTACTTC. Amino acid sequence: CASSLRQSYEQYF.

This clonotype has a count of ten or more. The gene calls are TRBV3-1 and TRBJ2-1; unclear D gene. There are 14 residues in the CDR3. In germline, CDR1 is LGHDT, CDR2 YNNKEL (reference sequence). V gave up 5 bases and J gave up 5 bases, with 13 bases separating them. The CDR3 protein is CASSSRDGHNEQFF. CDR3 nucleotide sequence: TGTGCCAGCAGCTCACGAGACGGGCACAATGAGCAGTTCTTC.

In its sample, this clonotype was seen many times. The chain uses TRBV7-9 and TRBJ2-7; D unclear. The germline V gene encodes CDR1 SEHNR and CDR2 FQNEAQ (reference sequence). Between the trimmed V and J ends, which lost 5 bases and 7 bases, there was a span of 15 bases. CDR3 length: 13 residues. The CDR3 loop reads CASSPLITMEQYF. The CDR3 nucleotides read TGTGCCAGCAGCCCCCTCATTACGATGGAGCAGTACTTC.